This TCR beta chain was documented in a study of post-analysis software for immune sequencing data. Whole-study findings and limits: TRBV5-6, TRBV5-1 and TRBV20-1 were among several TRBV segments more frequent in patients than controls. Normalized Chao1 diversity was significantly lower in multiple sclerosis patients than in controls.

This clonotype was picked up a small number of times. What it binds is not known. The authors incorporated unique molecular identifiers into the TCR beta cDNA libraries. Out of about 1 to 11 million T cells, some 500,000 cDNA molecules were generated. TCRdb re-called the PCR reads through MiXCR, storing one row per CDR3 protein. Among 650,000 to 850,000 distinct CDR3 sequences listed, approximately 57% were seen once. The CDR3 has 16 amino acids. Germline CDR1 and CDR2: DFQATT and SNEGSKA (reference sequence). Unmatched junction bases numbered 15, after V lost 6 bases and J lost 7 bases. The sample consisted of blood. The receptor was isolated from a girl between 5 and 17 years old with multiple sclerosis. V is TRBV20-1 and J is TRBJ2-1, with TRBD2 identical over 10 bases. In DNA, the CDR3 is TGCAGTGCCCGCCGCGGAGAGCGGGGGGGCGGGAATGAGCAGTTCTTC. Residues: CSARRGERGGGNEQFF.